The subject of this entry is one TCR beta chain. What it binds is not known. This sample is drawn from a study of shared clonotypes between healthy human individuals. Study findings and constraints: In the sorted subsets, rarefaction showed sequencing was incomplete despite large depth.

The naive CD8 subset, CD45RO-negative cells positively selected for CCR7, excluded terminally differentiated effector memory CD45RA+ cells. Healthy and HIV-negative, the adult donors had no recent acute infections or vaccinations. The assay was immunoSEQ multiplex PCR, and TCRdb's table has in-frame clones only and misses some. The top ten clones hold 0.85% to 1.3% of a sample with about 2 million clones, roughly 95% of them seen once. The clonotype comes from a man in his late teens or twenties in good health. Sequenced input: naive CD8+ T cells sorted from blood.

The CDR3 region has the DNA TGTGCCAGTGGGGCGTCCTACGAGCAGTACTTC. Amino acid sequence: CASGASYEQYF. This chain connects TRBV25-1 to TRBJ2-7; a possible D gene is TRBD1 (5 bases). V lost 9 bases and J lost 1, with 7 bases in between. This CDR3 has 11 amino acids. Germline V lookup: CDR1 MGHDK, CDR2 SYGVNS.